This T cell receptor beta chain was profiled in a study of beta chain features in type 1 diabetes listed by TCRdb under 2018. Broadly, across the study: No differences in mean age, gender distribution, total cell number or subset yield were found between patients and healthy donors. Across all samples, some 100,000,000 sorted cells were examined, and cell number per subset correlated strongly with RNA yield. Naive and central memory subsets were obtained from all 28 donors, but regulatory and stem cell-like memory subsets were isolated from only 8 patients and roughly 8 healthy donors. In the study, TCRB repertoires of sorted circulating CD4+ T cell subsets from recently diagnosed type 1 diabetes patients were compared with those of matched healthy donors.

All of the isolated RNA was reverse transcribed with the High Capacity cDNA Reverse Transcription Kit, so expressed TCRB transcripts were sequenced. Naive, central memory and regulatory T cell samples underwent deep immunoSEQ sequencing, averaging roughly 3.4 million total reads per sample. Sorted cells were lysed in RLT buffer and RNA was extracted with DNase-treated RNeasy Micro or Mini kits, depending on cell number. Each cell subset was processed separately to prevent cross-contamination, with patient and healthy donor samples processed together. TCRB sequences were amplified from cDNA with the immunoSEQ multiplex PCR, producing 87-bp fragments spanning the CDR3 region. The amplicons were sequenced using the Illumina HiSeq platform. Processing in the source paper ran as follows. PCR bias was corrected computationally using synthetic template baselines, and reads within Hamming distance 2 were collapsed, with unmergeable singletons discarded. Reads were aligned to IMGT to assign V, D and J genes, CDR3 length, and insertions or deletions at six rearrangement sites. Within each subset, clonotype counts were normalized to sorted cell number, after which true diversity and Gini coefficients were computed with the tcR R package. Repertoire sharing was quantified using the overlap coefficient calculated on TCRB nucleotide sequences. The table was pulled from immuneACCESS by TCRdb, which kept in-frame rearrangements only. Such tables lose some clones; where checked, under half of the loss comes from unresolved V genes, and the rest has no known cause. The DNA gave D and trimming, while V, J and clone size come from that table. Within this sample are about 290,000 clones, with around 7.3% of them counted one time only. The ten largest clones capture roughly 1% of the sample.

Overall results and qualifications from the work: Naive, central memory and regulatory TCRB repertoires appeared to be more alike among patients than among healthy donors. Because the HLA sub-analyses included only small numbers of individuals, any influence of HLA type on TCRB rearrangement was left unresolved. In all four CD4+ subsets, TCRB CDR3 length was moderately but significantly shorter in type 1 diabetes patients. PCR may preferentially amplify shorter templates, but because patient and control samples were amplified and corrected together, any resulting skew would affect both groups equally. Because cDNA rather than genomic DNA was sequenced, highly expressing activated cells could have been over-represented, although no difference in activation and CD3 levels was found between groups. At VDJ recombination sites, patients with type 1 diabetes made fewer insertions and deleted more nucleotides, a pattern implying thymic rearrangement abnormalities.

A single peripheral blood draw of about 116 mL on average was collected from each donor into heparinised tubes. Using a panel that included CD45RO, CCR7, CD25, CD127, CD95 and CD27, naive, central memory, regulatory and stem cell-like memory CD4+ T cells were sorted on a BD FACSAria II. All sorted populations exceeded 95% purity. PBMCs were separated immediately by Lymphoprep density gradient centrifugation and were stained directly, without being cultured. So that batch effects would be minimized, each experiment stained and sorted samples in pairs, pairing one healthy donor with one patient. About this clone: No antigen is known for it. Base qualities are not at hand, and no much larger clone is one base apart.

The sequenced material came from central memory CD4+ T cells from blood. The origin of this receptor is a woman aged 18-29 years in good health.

The nucleotide sequence reads as follows: TGTGCCAGCAGTTTAGCCGGGACAGCTTTCTTT. Protein translation: CASSLAGTAFF. The sequence is built from TRBV28 and TRBJ1-1; TRBD1 is perhaps the D gene, given 5 matching bases. Taken from the germline V gene, the CDR1 and CDR2 loops are MDHEN and SYDVKM. From cysteine to phenylalanine, the CDR3 is 11 amino acids long. Only the CDR3 part of the read is kept: 33 bases, read in frame from the first base. V was cut back by 2 bases and J by 10 bases, leaving a gap of 8 bases between them.